A single sample gave rise to the 20 T cell receptor beta chains below, sequenced in a study of T cells in Graves' hyperthyroidism and ophthalmopathy. TCR beta CDR3 regions were amplified from RNA. The HTBI set primed first-round TCR CDR3 RT-PCR. MiXCR, run by TCRdb on the multiplex PCR reads, gives a single entry per CDR3 protein. The sample lists roughly 580,000 distinct CDR3 sequences; more than 11% were seen once. The sequencing input was blood. These receptors were obtained from a woman between 25 and 40 years old with Graves' hyperthyroidism that later progressed to Graves' ophthalmopathy.

Ten or more counts support this clonotype. The CDR3 DNA reads TGTGCCAGCAGCTCACGGGACAGTAACCCCATCAATCAGCCCCAGCATTTT. Translating gives CASSSRDSNPINQPQHF. The chain is built from TRBV2 and TRBJ1-5; 7 bases agree with TRBD1. In germline, CDR1 is SNHLY, CDR2 FYNNEI. This CDR3 contains 17 residues. V was clipped by 6 bases and J by 3 bases; unmatched bases: 14. Full variable domain (outside the CDR3, taken from reference TRBV2 and TRBJ1-5): EPEVTQTPSHQVTQMGQEVILRCVPISNHLYFYWYRQILGQKVEFLVSFYNNEISEKSEIFDDQFSVERPDGSNFTLKIRSTKLEDSAMYFCASSSRDSNPINQPQHFGDGTRLSIL.

This clonotype was counted many times. The rearrangement joins TRBV6-1 to TRBJ2-3; D unresolved. There are 14 residues in the CDR3. CDR1 is MNHNS and CDR2 is SASEGT in the germline V gene. The germline V and J ends were trimmed by 8 bases and 2 bases, with 14 bases remaining between them. The CDR3 protein is CASVPLGATDTQYF. Written as DNA, the CDR3 is TGTGCCAGCGTCCCGCTAGGAGCCACAGATACGCAGTATTTT.

This clonotype was seen ten or more times. The rearrangement joins TRBV18 to TRBJ2-7; D is undetermined. CDR1 and CDR2 (germline): KGHSH, LQKENI. V gave up 4 bases and J gave up 5 bases, with 12 bases separating them. The CDR3 is 13 residues long. CDR3 sequence (DNA): TGTGCCAGCTCACGTTTTCAGGACCACGAGCAGTACTTC. This translates into CASSRFQDHEQYF.

The sample holds many counts of this clonotype. CDR3 DNA sequence: TGTGCCTGGAGCCTAGTGTACAATGAGCAGTTCTTC. As protein: CAWSLVYNEQFF. The chain uses TRBV30 and TRBJ2-1; the D is unclear. Germline CDR1 and CDR2: GTSNPN and SVGIG (reference sequence). The CDR3 loop spans 12 amino acids. Trimming pared 3 bases from V and 4 bases from J, leaving 7 bases between.

This clonotype was seen only a few times. The chain joins TRBV20-1 to TRBJ1-4; D is perhaps TRBD1 (6 bases). V was trimmed by 1 base and J by 4 bases, leaving 13 bases between them. The CDR3 totals 15 residues. CDR1 is DFQATT, CDR2 SNEGSKA, per germline (reference sequence). CDR3 DNA sequence: TGCAGTGCTAGAGCCGGGACACTAAATAATGAAAAACTGTTTTTT. Translated: CSARAGTLNNEKLFF.

This clonotype was observed at least ten times. The CDR3 here is CASSLGPANTEAFF. The CDR3 region has the DNA TGTGCCAGCAGTTTAGGGCCAGCCAACACTGAAGCTTTCTTT. The gene calls are TRBV28 and TRBJ1-1; D remains unclear. The CDR3 sequence is 14 residues long. CDR1 is MDHEN and CDR2 is SYDVKM in the germline V gene. The V and J ends lost 2 bases and 2 bases respectively, with 9 bases between them.

The sample holds many counts of this clonotype. The rearrangement joins TRBV24-1 to TRBJ1-2, with 10 bases lining up with TRBD1. The V segment lost 3 bases and the J segment 8 bases; nucleotides outside the gene matches: 8. Germline CDR1 and CDR2: KGHDR and SFDVKD. The CDR3 has 15 amino acids. CDR3 nucleotide sequence: TGTGCCACCAGTGATCCGGGACAGGGGACACGGGGCTACACCTTC. It encodes CATSDPGQGTRGYTF.

Concerning this clonotype itself: A much larger clone lies a single base off, so this may be a read error. Given the absence of the conserved phenylalanine or tryptophan at the CDR3 end, a read error is likely. This chain joins TRBV28 and TRBJ1-1; unclear D gene. The CDR3 runs to 11 residues. Trimming took 7 bases from V and 2 from J, leaving 5 bases between them. Germline CDR1 and CDR2: MDHEN and SYDVKM. The CDR3 DNA sequence: TGTGCCAGCACCGATAACACTGAAGCTTTCCTT. Encoded protein: CASTDNTEAFL.

A word on this clonotype: A much larger clonotype is one base distant, so this may be a read error. The chain couples TRBV27 to TRBJ2-2, with a weak D call TRBD1 (6 bases). There are 16 residues in the CDR3. The germline V gene has CDR1 MNHEY and CDR2 SMNVEV (reference sequence). The ends were cut back, 5 bases at V and 4 bases at J, with 17 bases in the middle. The CDR3 region has the DNA TGTGCCAGCAGTGACCCTCTGACAGGAACCACCGGGGAGCTGTTTTTT. Protein sequence: CASSDPLTGTTGELFF.

This clonotype was found many times. The V and J genes are TRBV29-1 and TRBJ1-1; D is possibly TRBD1 (6 bases). With 8 bases removed from V and 3 bases from J, the gap between germline ends came to 16 bases. CDR1 SQVTM and CDR2 ANQGSEA come from the germline V gene. The CDR3 runs 13 residues. CDR3 nucleotide sequence: TGCAGCTCTAGGGGGGAGTCGGACACTGAAGCTTTCTTT. Its protein is CSSRGESDTEAFF.

This clonotype was found once. The chain has TRBV4-2 and TRBJ1-2; TRBD1 aligns across 7 bases. The CDR3 consists of 16 residues. Germline assignment: CDR1 LGHNA and CDR2 YNFKEQ. V lost 3 bases and J lost 2; bases outside the gene matches: 9. The CDR3 protein is CASSHIAPGQNYGYTF. The DNA of the CDR3 is TGTGCCAGCAGCCACATAGCACCGGGACAGAACTATGGCTACACCTTC.

This clonotype was seen many times. The V gene is TRBV11-3, the J gene TRBJ2-5; 9 bases are shared with TRBD2. The CDR3 runs to 16 residues. With 7 bases clipped from V and 3 bases from J, the junction kept 12 bases outside the gene matches. Germline assignment: CDR1 SGHNT and CDR2 YENEEA. Here the CDR3 reads CASTPRRTSEEETQYF. CDR3 nucleotides: TGTGCCAGCACCCCACGAAGGACTAGCGAAGAAGAGACCCAGTACTTC.

This clonotype was counted many times. The V and J genes are TRBV14 and TRBJ2-1; 7 bases align to TRBD2. The V gene end was trimmed by 2 bases and the J gene end by 5 bases; junction bases not matched to a gene: 9. The CDR3 covers 16 residues. Per germline, CDR1 SGHDN and CDR2 FVKESK. The CDR3 DNA reads TGTGCCAGCAGCCAACCTCCTAGCGGAACTAACAATGAGCAGTTCTTC. As protein: CASSQPPSGTNNEQFF.

Points on this clonotype: A clone one base away is much larger, so this may be a read error. The chain carries TRBV7-9 and TRBJ2-7; D is perhaps TRBD2 (6 bases). Germline-derived CDR1 and CDR2 are SEHNR and FQNEAQ (reference sequence). The CDR3 runs 13 residues. The chain's CDR3 is CARSLAEPYEQYF. In nucleotides, the CDR3 is TGTGCCCGCAGCTTAGCGGAACCCTACGAGCAGTACTTC.

This clonotype occurred a few times. The gene calls are TRBV20-1 and TRBJ2-7; D might be TRBD1 (6 bases). The germline V gene has CDR1 DFQATT and CDR2 SNEGSKA (reference sequence). The CDR3 contains 14 residues. The V end was cut by 4 bases, the J end by 4 bases, with 17 bases between. CDR3 loop: CSAKPGQLVYEQYF. CDR3 DNA sequence: TGCAGTGCTAAACCGGGACAACTGGTTTACGAGCAGTACTTC.

This clonotype was found a few times. The V gene is TRBV5-8, the J gene TRBJ2-5; either TRBD1 or TRBD2 may supply D (5 bases each). The V end lost 1 base, the J end lost 3 bases, and 13 bases lay between the germline ends. The length of the CDR3 is 15 residues. Germline assignment: CDR1 SGHTS and CDR2 YDEGEE. The CDR3 sequence: CASSLYYRREETQYF. The CDR3 coding sequence is TGTGCCAGCAGCTTGTATTACAGGCGGGAAGAGACCCAGTACTTC.

The chain joins TRBV19 to TRBJ1-1; D is undetermined. Germline lookup yields CDR1 LNHDA and CDR2 SQIVND (reference sequence). The CDR3 covers 15 residues. The ends were cut back, 4 bases at V and 0 bases at J, with 12 bases in the middle. CDR3 residues: CASSTNTFMNTEAFF. CDR3 nucleotides: TGTGCCAGTAGTACCAACACATTCATGAACACTGAAGCTTTCTTT.

About this clonotype itself: A much larger clone differs by one base, so this may be a read error. The chain uses TRBV24-1 and TRBJ2-1; 10 bases match TRBD2. CDR1 is KGHDR, CDR2 SFDVKD, per germline. The CDR3 totals 14 residues. V lost 4 bases, J lost 12 bases, and 8 bases stayed unmatched. The DNA for the CDR3 is TGTGCCACCAGTGACCCCACTAGCGGGATTGCGCAGTTCTTC. This translates into CATSDPTSGIAQFF.

This clonotype came up many times. This rearrangement joins TRBV7-2 to TRBJ2-7; D is possibly TRBD2 (7 bases). This CDR3 region has 12 residues. CDR1 is SGHTA and CDR2 is FQGNSA in the germline V gene. CDR3 in amino acids: CASGGTTYEQYF. In nucleotides, the CDR3 is TGTGCTTCCGGGGGGACAACCTACGAGCAGTACTTC.

This clonotype was counted many times. The chain recombines TRBV19 with TRBJ1-3; D might be TRBD1 (5 bases). The germline V and J ends were trimmed by 5 bases and 3 bases, with 17 bases remaining between them. Germline V gene lookup returns CDR1 LNHDA and CDR2 SQIVND (reference sequence). The CDR3 loop spans 16 amino acids. The CDR3, as DNA: TGTGCCAGTAGTTGGGGGACCGGGACGGTTGGAAACACCATATATTTT. As protein: CASSWGTGTVGNTIYF.